This TCR beta chain was profiled in a study of shared clonotypes between healthy human individuals. Clones were read by immunoSEQ multiplex PCR, and TCRdb kept only the in-frame ones, dropping some. The profile shows fewer than 1.6 million clones, approximately 98.5% of them singletons. Germline CDR1 DFQATT, CDR2 SNEGSKA (reference sequence). CDR3 length: 11 residues. Trimming stripped 6 bases from V and 0 bases from J, with 2 bases between. Remarks on this clone: Other DNA sequences in the sample encode the same CDR3.

The clonotype originates from a man aged 30-40 years in good health. V and J are TRBV20-1 and TRBJ1-4; D remains ambiguous. The sample consisted of naive CD4+ T cells sorted from blood. Indicated subset: CD45RA+ positively selected. The CDR3 DNA follows: TGCAGTGCGGCAACTAATGAAAAACTGTTTTTT. This encodes CSAATNEKLFF.